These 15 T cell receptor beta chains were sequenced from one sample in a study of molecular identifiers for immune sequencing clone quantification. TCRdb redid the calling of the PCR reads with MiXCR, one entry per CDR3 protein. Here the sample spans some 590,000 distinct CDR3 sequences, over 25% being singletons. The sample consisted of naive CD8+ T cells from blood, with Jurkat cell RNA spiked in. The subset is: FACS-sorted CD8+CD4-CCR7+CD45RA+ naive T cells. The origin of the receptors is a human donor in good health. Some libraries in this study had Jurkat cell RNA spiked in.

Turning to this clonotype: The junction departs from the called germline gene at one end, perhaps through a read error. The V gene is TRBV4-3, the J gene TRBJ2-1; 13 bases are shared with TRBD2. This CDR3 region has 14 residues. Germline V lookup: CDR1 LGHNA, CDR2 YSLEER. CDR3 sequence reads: CVSSRTSGSNEQFF. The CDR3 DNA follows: TGCGTCAGCAGCCGGACTAGCGGGAGTAATGAGCAGTTCTTC.

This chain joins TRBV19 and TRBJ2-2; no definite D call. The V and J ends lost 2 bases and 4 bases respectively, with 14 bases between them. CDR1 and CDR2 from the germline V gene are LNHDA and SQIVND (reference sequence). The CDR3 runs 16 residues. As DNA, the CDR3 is TGTGCCAGTAGTATAAACTCGGGCAGGTTCACCGGGGAGCTGTTTTTT. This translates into CASSINSGRFTGELFF.

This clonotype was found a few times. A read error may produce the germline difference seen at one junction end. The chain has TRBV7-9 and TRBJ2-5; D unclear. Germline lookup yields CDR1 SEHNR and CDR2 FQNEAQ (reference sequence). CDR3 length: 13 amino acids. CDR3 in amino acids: CASCPPSQEPQYF. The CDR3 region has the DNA TGTGCCAGCTGCCCCCCGAGCCAAGAGCCCCAGTACTTC.

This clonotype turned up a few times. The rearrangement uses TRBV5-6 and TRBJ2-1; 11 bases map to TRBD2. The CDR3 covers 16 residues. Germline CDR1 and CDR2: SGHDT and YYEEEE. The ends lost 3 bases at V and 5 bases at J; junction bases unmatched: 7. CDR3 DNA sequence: TGTGCCAGCAGCTCGGATCTAGCGGGAGGTGACAATGAGCAGTTCTTC. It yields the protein CASSSDLAGGDNEQFF.

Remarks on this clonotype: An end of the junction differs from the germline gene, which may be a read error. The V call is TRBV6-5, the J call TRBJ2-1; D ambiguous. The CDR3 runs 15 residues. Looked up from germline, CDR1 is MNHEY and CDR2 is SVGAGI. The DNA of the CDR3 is TGTGCCAGCAGTTACTCACTGACAAATCCCCCCGAGCGGTTCTTC. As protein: CASSYSLTNPPERFF.

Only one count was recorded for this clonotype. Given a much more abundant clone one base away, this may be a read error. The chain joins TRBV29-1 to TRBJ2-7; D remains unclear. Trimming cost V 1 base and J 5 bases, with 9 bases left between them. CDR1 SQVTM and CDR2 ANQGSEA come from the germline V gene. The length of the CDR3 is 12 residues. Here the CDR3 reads CSVEVVNDEQYF. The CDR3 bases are TGCAGCGTTGAAGTAGTAAACGACGAGCAGTACTTC.

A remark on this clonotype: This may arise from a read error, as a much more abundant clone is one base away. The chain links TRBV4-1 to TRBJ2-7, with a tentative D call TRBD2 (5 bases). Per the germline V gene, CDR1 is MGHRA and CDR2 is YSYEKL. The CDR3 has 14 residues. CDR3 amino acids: CASGQDPGTYEQYF. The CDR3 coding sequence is TGCGCCAGCGGCCAAGACCCGGGGACCTACGAGCAGTACTTC.

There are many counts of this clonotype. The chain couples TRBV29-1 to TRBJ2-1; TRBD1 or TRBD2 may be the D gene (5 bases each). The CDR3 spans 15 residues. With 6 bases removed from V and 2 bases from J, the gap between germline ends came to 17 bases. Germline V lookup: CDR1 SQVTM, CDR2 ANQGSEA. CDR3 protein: CSVSPGRLAYNEQFF. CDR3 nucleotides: TGCAGCGTGAGCCCGGGACGGCTAGCCTACAATGAGCAGTTCTTC.

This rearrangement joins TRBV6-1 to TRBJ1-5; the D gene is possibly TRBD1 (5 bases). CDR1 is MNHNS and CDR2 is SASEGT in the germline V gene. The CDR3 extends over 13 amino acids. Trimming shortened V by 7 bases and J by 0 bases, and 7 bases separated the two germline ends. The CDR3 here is CASKQASNQPQHF. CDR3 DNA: TGTGCCAGCAAACAGGCTAGCAATCAGCCCCAGCATTTT.

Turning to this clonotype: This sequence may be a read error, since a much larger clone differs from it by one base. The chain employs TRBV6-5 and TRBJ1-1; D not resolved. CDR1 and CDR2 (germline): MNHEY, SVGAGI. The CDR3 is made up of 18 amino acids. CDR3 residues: CASTTTGVPSKWNTEVFF. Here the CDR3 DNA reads TGTGCCAGCACCACAACTGGGGTCCCGTCCAAGTGGAACACTGAAGTTTTCTTT.

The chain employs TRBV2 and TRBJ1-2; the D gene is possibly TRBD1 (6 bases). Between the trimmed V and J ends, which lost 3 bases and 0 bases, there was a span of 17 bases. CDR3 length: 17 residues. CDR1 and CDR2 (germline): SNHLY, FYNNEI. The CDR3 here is CASSDGGQTVTNYGYTF. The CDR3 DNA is TGTGCCAGCAGTGATGGTGGACAGACAGTTACTAACTATGGCTACACCTTC.

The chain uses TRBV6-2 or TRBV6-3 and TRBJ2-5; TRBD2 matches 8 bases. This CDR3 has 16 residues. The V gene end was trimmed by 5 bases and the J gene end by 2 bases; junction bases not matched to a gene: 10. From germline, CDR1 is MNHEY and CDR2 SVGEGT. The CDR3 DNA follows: TGTGCCAGCAGTCCCGATGGCGGGGGGTCTCAAGAGACCCAGTACTTC. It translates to CASSPDGGGSQETQYF.

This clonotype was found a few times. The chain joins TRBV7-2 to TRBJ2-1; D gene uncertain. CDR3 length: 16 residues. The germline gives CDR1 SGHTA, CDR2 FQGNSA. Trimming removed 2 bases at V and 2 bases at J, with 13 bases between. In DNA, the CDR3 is TGTGCCAGCAGCTTAATCTCTCACCCAACCTACAATGAGCAGTTCTTC. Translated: CASSLISHPTYNEQFF.

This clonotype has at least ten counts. The CDR3: CSARLQGLGEQFF. CDR3 bases: TGCAGTGCTAGGTTGCAGGGCCTAGGTGAGCAGTTCTTC. This rearrangement joins TRBV20-1 to TRBJ2-1, with D perhaps TRBD1 (5 bases). Trimming pared 3 bases from V and 9 bases from J, leaving 15 bases between. Per germline, CDR1 DFQATT and CDR2 SNEGSKA (reference sequence). The CDR3 is 13 residues long.

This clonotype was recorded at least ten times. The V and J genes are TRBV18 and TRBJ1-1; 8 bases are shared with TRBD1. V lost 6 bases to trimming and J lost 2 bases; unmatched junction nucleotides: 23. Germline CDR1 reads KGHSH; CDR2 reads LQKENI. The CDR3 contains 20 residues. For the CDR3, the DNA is TGTGCCAGCTCGATCACCACGGCGGACGCTGAGGGACAGGTTAACACTGAAGCTTTCTTT. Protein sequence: CASSITTADAEGQVNTEAFF.